One TCR beta chain is described in this entry. This record belongs to a study of blood T cell repertoires in COVID-19. Study in general: Spain, Italy and the United States supplied samples that represented acute and convalescent COVID-19. PBMCs, B-cell-depleted T cells, or T cells provided the cDNA or gDNA that made up the material.

As processed by the authors: Estimation of nucleated cell counts was performed using reference gene primer amplification. Using immunoSEQ multiplex PCR, the repertoire was profiled, and TCRdb retains in-frame clones only, with some absent. V and J calls and clone size are given by that table; D and trimming were obtained from the DNA. The sample lists about 110,000 clones; 72% were seen once. Germline CDR1 LNHDA, CDR2 SQIVND (reference sequence). The trim removed 4 bases at V and 4 bases at J, leaving 5 bases unmatched. CDR3 size: 16 residues. What was sequenced was peripheral blood. The chain couples TRBV19 to TRBJ2-7; 15 bases match TRBD2. This receptor was obtained from a woman aged 60-75 years with acute or convalescent COVID-19. Here the CDR3 DNA reads TGTGCCAGTAGTAGGACTAGCGGGGGGGCAACTTACGAGCAGTACTTC. Amino acids: CASSRTSGGATYEQYF.